This T cell receptor beta chain was observed in a study of T-cell memory formation after mild COVID-19. TCRdb itself ran the 5' RACE reads through MiXCR, one entry per CDR3 protein. This sample yields about 390,000 distinct CDR3 sequences, of which more than 15% are seen a single time; around a fifth belongs to the top ten. Trimming took off 7 bases at V and 2 bases at J, with 11 bases between the two ends. The CDR3 sequence is 13 residues long. From germline, CDR1 is SNHLY and CDR2 FYNNEI. This clonotype occurred many times. Its antigen is not known. Study-wide points: CD4+ bias marked clones expanding day 15 to 37, unlike balanced contracting clones.

The gene calls are TRBV2 and TRBJ2-5; D is perhaps TRBD1 or TRBD2 (6 bases each). This clonotype originated in a man aged 18 to 29 who had mild COVID-19 (a few samples of this study predate the infection). Cell type and time point are not known. The sequencing input was PBMCs or a T cell subset sorted from them (not recorded which). The CDR3 sequence: CASTRGGQETQYF. As DNA, the CDR3 is TGTGCCAGCACCAGGGGAGGACAAGAGACCCAGTACTTC. The entire variable domain, with the rest obtained from reference TRBV2 and TRBJ2-5, is as follows: EPEVTQTPSHQVTQMGQEVILRCVPISNHLYFYWYRQILGQKVEFLVSFYNNEISEKSEIFDDQFSVERPDGSNFTLKIRSTKLEDSAMYFCASTRGGQETQYFGPGTRLLVL.